The 7 T cell receptor beta chains below come from one sample, sequenced in a study of blood T cells in healthy people across ages. The authors ran a second PCR of roughly 6 to 12 cycles using a sample-barcoded 5' primer and a J-beta primer mix. TCRdb re-called the 5' RACE reads with MiXCR, one entry per CDR3 protein. The data hold 550,000 to 750,000 distinct CDR3 sequences, with under 25% observed a single time. Sequenced: blood. These receptor sequences come from a man between 65 and 85 years old in good health.

This clonotype was recorded many times. CDR3: CASRGMSTEAFF. CDR3 bases: TGTGCCAGCAGAGGGATGAGCACTGAAGCTTTCTTT. This chain joins TRBV12-3 or TRBV12-4 and TRBJ1-1; no reliable D call. V was pared by 6 bases and J by 4 bases, with 9 bases between. This CDR3 is 12 amino acids long.

The chain joins TRBV21-1 to TRBJ1-4; TRBD1 is the table's D call and was not checked against the DNA. TRBV21-1 is a pseudogene segment. The CDR3 is 17 amino acids. The chain's CDR3 is CANSYGGHSATNEKLFF. For the CDR3, the DNA is TGTGCCAACAGCTATGGGGGACACTCTGCAACTAATGAAAAACTGTTTTTT.

The table lists this clonotype with a few counts. The chain is built from TRBV7-3 and TRBJ2-2, with D possibly being TRBD1 or TRBD2 (5 bases each). Trimming removed 4 bases at V and 4 bases at J, with 13 bases between. The germline V gene encodes CDR1 SGHTA and CDR2 FQGTGA. The CDR3 sequence is 15 residues long. CDR3 sequence: CASSSGPPSTGELFF. The CDR3 DNA is TGTGCCAGCAGCTCGGGACCTCCCAGCACCGGGGAGCTGTTTTTT.

The genes are TRBV25-1 and TRBJ2-5, with a weak D call TRBD1 (5 bases). Germline values: CDR1 MGHDK, CDR2 SYGVNS. This CDR3 is 14 amino acids long. V was pared by 4 bases and J by 5 bases, with 14 bases between. The CDR3 loop reads CASSGAGQVETQYF. The CDR3, as DNA: TGTGCCAGCAGTGGAGCAGGGCAGGTGGAGACCCAGTACTTC.

This clonotype occurred a few times. The chain uses TRBV7-9 and TRBJ1-4; 11 bases map to TRBD1. The CDR3 is 15 amino acids. Germline V gives CDR1 SEHNR, CDR2 FQNEAQ (reference sequence). Trimming at V came to 6 bases and at J to 4 bases, leaving 4 bases not matched to a gene. CDR3 loop: CASSGTGGHNEKLFF. CDR3 in DNA: TGTGCCAGCAGTGGGACAGGGGGACATAATGAAAAACTGTTTTTT.

This chain joins TRBV5-4 and TRBJ2-7; 8 positions agree with TRBD2. CDR1 and CDR2 (germline): SGHNT, YYREEE (reference sequence). The V and J ends lost 3 bases and 7 bases, in that order; junction bases with no gene match: 9. The CDR3 totals 14 residues. CDR3 in amino acids: CASSSGLASWEQYF. The CDR3 DNA reads TGTGCCAGCAGCTCCGGACTAGCTTCCTGGGAGCAGTACTTC.

V gene TRBV6-5 combines with J gene TRBJ2-5, with D possibly matching TRBD1 (6 bases). The CDR3 totals 14 residues. The V end lost 4 bases, the J end lost 5 bases, and 14 bases lay between the germline ends. The V gene's germline CDR1 is MNHEY and CDR2 SVGAGI. The CDR3 here is CASSSPRGSETQYF. CDR3 nucleotides: TGTGCCAGCAGTTCGCCCAGGGGCTCGGAGACCCAGTACTTC.